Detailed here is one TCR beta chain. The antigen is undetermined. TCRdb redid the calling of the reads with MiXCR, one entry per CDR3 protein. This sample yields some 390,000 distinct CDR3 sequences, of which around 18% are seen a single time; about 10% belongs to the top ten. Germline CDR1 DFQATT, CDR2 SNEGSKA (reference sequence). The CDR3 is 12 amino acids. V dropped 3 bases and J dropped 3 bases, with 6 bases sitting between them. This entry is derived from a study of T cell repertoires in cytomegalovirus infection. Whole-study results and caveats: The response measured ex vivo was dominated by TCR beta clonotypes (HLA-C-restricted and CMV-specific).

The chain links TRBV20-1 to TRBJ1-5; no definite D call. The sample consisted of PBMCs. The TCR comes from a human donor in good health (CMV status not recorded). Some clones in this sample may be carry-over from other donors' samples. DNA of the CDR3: TGCAGTGCTAGCCGCAACAATCAGCCCCAGCATTTT. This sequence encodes CSASRNNQPQHF.